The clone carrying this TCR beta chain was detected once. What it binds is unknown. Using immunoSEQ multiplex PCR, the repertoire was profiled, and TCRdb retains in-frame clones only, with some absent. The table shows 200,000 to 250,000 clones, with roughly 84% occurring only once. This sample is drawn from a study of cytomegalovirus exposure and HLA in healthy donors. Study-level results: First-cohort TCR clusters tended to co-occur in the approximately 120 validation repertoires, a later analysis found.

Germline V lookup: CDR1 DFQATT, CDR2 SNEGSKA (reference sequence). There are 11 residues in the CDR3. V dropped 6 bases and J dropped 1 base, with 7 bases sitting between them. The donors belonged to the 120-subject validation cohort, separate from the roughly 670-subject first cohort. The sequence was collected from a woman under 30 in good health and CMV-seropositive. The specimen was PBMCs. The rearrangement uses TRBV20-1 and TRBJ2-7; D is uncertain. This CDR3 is CSADGSYEQYF. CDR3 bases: TGCAGTGCCGACGGGTCCTACGAGCAGTACTTC.